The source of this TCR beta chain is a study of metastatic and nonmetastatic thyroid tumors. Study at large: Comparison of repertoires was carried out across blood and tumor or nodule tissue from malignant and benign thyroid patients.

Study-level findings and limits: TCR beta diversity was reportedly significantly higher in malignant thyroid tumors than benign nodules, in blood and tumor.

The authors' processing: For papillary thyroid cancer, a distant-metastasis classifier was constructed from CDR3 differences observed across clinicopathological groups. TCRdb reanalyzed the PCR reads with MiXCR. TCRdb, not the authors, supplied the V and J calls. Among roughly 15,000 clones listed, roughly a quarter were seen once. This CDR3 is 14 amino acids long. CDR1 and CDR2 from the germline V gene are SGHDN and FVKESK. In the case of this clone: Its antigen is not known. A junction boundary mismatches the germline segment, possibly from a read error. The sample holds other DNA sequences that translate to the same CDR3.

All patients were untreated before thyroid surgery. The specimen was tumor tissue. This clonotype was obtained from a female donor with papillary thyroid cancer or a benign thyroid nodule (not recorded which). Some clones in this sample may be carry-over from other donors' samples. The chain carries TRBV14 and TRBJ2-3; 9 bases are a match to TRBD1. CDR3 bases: TGTGCCAGCAGAAGGACAGGGGCTGGAGATACGCAGTACTTT. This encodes CASRRTGAGDTQYF. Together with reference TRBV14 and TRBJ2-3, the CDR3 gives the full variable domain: EAGVTQFPSHSVIEKGQTVTLRCDPISGHDNLYWYRRVMGKEIKFLLHFVKESKQDESGMPNNRFLAERTGGTYSTLKVQPAELEDSGVYFCASRRTGAGDTQYFGPGTRLTVL.